This TCR beta chain was captured in a study of T cells in Graves' hyperthyroidism and ophthalmopathy. Any patient presenting with uncontrolled infection, other autoimmune disease, pregnancy or lactation was left out. This clonotype has only a few counts. Its antigen is not identified. Trimming removed 3 bases at V and 7 bases at J, with 15 bases between. Germline V gives CDR1 SGHAT, CDR2 FQNNGV. This CDR3 comprises 14 residues. General study points: Separation of ophthalmopathy from stable hyperthyroidism was achieved by a 13 V-J model. The blood repertoire included most of the expanded thyroid clonotypes above 0.001.

The source material, RNA transcripts, was used to amplify TCR beta CDR3 regions. The TCR CDR3 was amplified in a first-round RT-PCR using the HTBI primer set. TCRdb re-analysed the multiplex PCR reads in MiXCR, keeping a single row per CDR3 protein. The sample includes around 540,000 distinct CDR3 sequences, more than 45% of them seen just once. This TCR was sampled from a woman aged 18-29 years with Graves' hyperthyroidism. The rearrangement uses TRBV11-2 and TRBJ1-2; the D gene is possibly TRBD1 (5 bases). Sample: peripheral blood or thyroid tissue (not recorded which). The CDR3 reads CASSLGRMFSGYTF. DNA of the CDR3: TGTGCCAGCAGCTTGGGACGGATGTTTAGTGGCTACACCTTC. The full variable domain, completed using reference TRBV11-2 and TRBJ1-2, is EAGVAQSPRYKIIEKRQSVAFWCNPISGHATLYWYQQILGQGPKLLIQFQNNGVVDDSQLPKDRFSAERLKGVDSTLKIQPAKLEDSAVYLCASSLGRMFSGYTFGSGTRLTVV.